The T cell receptor (beta chain) under discussion was sequenced for a study of control samples from healthy donors and cancer patients. CDR1 LGHDT and CDR2 YNNKEL come from the germline V gene (reference sequence). The CDR3 has 15 residues. Trimming took 4 bases from V and 7 from J, leaving 17 bases between them. Generated by immunoSEQ multiplex PCR, the TCRdb table keeps only in-frame clones and is missing some. This sample yields around 90,000 clones, of which 86% are seen a single time; around 20% belongs to the top ten. This clonotype was sampled from a man under 40 in good health. This chain uses TRBV3-1 (or the pseudogene TRBV3-2) with TRBJ2-4, with D perhaps matching TRBD1 or TRBD2 (7 bases each). Input material: blood. This chain's CDR3 is CASSPQGGPGNIQYF. In DNA, the CDR3 is TGTGCCAGCAGCCCCCAGGGGGGGCCCGGGAACATTCAGTACTTC.